Following are 10 T cell receptor beta chains from one sample sequenced in a study of response to subunit inactivated influenza vaccine. TCRdb reanalysed the RT-PCR reads using MiXCR and keeps one entry per CDR3 protein. The sample lists 550,000 to 600,000 distinct CDR3 sequences, 12% occurring once. The specimen comprised PBMCs from blood, sampled on the day of vaccination. Receptor source: a man between 50 and 59 years old who received an inactivated influenza vaccine.

This clonotype appeared many times. V and J are TRBV11-2 and TRBJ2-2; the match to TRBD2 covers 9 bases. From germline, CDR1 is SGHAT and CDR2 FQNNGV. The CDR3 is 18 amino acids. The junction had 9 bases not matched to a gene; V was cut back by 2 bases and J by 2 bases. CDR3 loop: CASSLPTGLAINTGELFF. CDR3 DNA sequence: TGTGCCAGCAGCTTACCCACCGGACTAGCGATTAACACCGGGGAGCTGTTTTTT.

This chain connects TRBV7-9 to TRBJ1-4, with a tentative D call TRBD1 (5 bases). The CDR3 has 16 residues. The germline V gene has CDR1 SEHNR and CDR2 FQNEAQ (reference sequence). V lost 5 bases to trimming and J lost 0 bases, with 13 bases between them. CDR3: CASSVGLGATNEKLFF. The DNA for the CDR3 is TGTGCCAGCAGCGTGGGGCTGGGGGCAACTAATGAAAAACTGTTTTTT.

There are many counts of this clonotype. The V and J genes are TRBV7-9 and TRBJ1-1; TRBD1 might be the D (6 bases). The CDR3 length is 17 residues. Per the germline V gene, CDR1 is SEHNR and CDR2 is FQNEAQ (reference sequence). V lost 6 bases and J 0 bases, leaving 20 bases between the germline ends. CDR3 nucleotide sequence: TGTGCCAGCAGACCTAGACAGGTTGAGGGCATGAACACTGAAGCTTTCTTT. The encoded protein is CASRPRQVEGMNTEAFF.

V gene TRBV29-1 combines with J gene TRBJ2-7, with D maybe TRBD2 (6 bases). V was cut by 5 bases and J by 5 bases, with 13 bases left in between. The CDR3 has 12 residues. Germline V CDR1 and CDR2: SQVTM, ANQGSEA. This CDR3 reads CSVSTSWDEQYF. The CDR3 DNA reads as TGCAGCGTTTCGACTAGTTGGGACGAGCAGTACTTC.

The J gene is TRBJ2-3, the V gene TRBV3-1, with D maybe TRBD2 (5 bases). Trimming stripped 0 bases from V and 0 bases from J, with 10 bases between. The CDR3 sequence is 16 residues long. Germline values: CDR1 LGHDT, CDR2 YNNKEL (reference sequence). The CDR3, as DNA: TGTGCCAGCAGCCAAGATACGAGGACTAGCACAGATACGCAGTATTTT. Translating it yields CASSQDTRTSTDTQYF.

The chain combines TRBV7-2 with TRBJ2-7, with TRBD2 as a possible D gene (6 bases). Germline V gene lookup returns CDR1 SGHTA and CDR2 FQGNSA. This CDR3 contains 13 residues. The germline V and J ends were trimmed by 2 bases and 2 bases, with 7 bases remaining between them. The CDR3 sequence is CASSLWGAYEQYF. Written as DNA, the CDR3 is TGTGCCAGCAGCTTATGGGGGGCCTACGAGCAGTACTTC.

This clonotype showed up just a few times. This chain connects TRBV20-1 to TRBJ2-1; 11 nucleotides line up with TRBD2. J was trimmed by 9 bases and V by 4 bases; bases with no gene match: 14. The CDR3 is 16 residues long. The germline CDR1 and CDR2 sequences are DFQATT and SNEGSKA (reference sequence). CDR3 DNA: TGCAGTGCTATGAAACTAGCGGGAGATTTTTACGGTGAGCAGTTCTTC. Translated, it gives CSAMKLAGDFYGEQFF.

This clonotype has just a few counts. The chain is built from TRBV3-1 and TRBJ1-1, with 10 bases identical to TRBD1. Trimming cost V 4 bases and J 4 bases; bases outside gene matches: 3. The CDR3 spans 14 residues. The germline CDR1 and CDR2 sequences are LGHDT and YNNKEL (reference sequence). The CDR3 coding sequence is TGTGCCAGCAGCCTCGGGACAGGGGTCACTGAAGCTTTCTTT. It is translated as CASSLGTGVTEAFF.

This sequence joins TRBV27 and TRBJ2-3, with 11 bases identical to TRBD2. Germline V CDR1 and CDR2: MNHEY, SMNVEV (reference sequence). After removal of 7 bases from V and 4 bases from J, the junction contained 7 bases not matched to a gene. The CDR3 totals 15 residues. Here the CDR3 DNA reads TGTGCCAGCAACCCGGGACTAGCGGATCCAGATACGCAGTATTTT. Translation gives CASNPGLADPDTQYF.

This clonotype appeared a few times. The CDR3 bases are TGTGCCAGCAGCTTAGCGGGACTAGCGGAAGAGACCCAGTACTTC. Amino acids: CASSLAGLAEETQYF. The chain couples TRBV7-2 to TRBJ2-5, with 11 bases that match TRBD2. Per the germline V gene, CDR1 is SGHTA and CDR2 is FQGNSA. This CDR3 contains 15 residues. V trimming: 0 bases; J trimming: 3 bases; junction bases outside the gene matches: 0. The full variable domain, rest sourced from reference TRBV7-2 and TRBJ2-5, is GAGVSQSPSNKVTEKGKDVELRCDPISGHTALYWYRQSLGQGLEFLIYFQGNSAPDKSGLPSDRFSAERTGGSVSTLTIQRTQQEDSAVYLCASSLAGLAEETQYFGPGTRLLVL.